This passage covers 9 T cell receptor beta chains from one sample sequenced in a study of blood T cell repertoires in COVID-19. Sequencing was performed with immunoSEQ multiplex PCR; in TCRdb, only in-frame clones are kept and a portion is missing. Here the sample spans 70,000 to 90,000 clones, over 75% being singletons. Sequenced material: peripheral blood. The receptor source for this set is a man aged 45 to 65 with acute or convalescent COVID-19.

This clone appeared once. The chain uses TRBV5-1 and TRBJ1-4; 7 bases align to TRBD1. CDR1 SGHRS and CDR2 YFSETQ come from the germline V gene. J was trimmed by 5 bases and V by 3 bases; bases with no gene match: 4. The CDR3 runs 14 residues. CDR3 protein: CASSSGTANEKLFF. The CDR3 coding sequence is TGCGCCAGCAGCTCCGGGACAGCAAATGAAAAACTGTTTTTT.

This sequence joins TRBV7-3 and TRBJ2-1, with D uncertain. This CDR3 spans 15 amino acids. CDR1 is SGHTA and CDR2 is FQGTGA in the germline V gene. The V end lost 3 bases, the J end lost 0 bases, and 9 bases lay between the germline ends. CDR3 nucleotides: TGTGCCAGCAGCTTGGGCTCGAGCTCCTACAATGAGCAGTTCTTC. It yields the protein CASSLGSSSYNEQFF.

The J gene is TRBJ2-7, the V gene TRBV9; maybe TRBD1 (5 bases). Germline assignment: CDR1 SGDLS and CDR2 YYNGEE. This CDR3 comprises 15 residues. V was trimmed by 3 bases and J by 2 bases, leaving 15 bases between them. CDR3 region: CASSARDRPTYEQYF. The CDR3 nucleotides are TGTGCCAGCAGCGCACGAGACAGACCAACCTACGAGCAGTACTTC.

The V and J genes are TRBV24-1 and TRBJ1-2; no firm D call. Trimming cost V 8 bases and J 7 bases, with 13 bases left between them. The CDR3 consists of 12 residues. CDR1 is KGHDR, CDR2 SFDVKD, per germline. CDR3 sequence (DNA): TGTGCCACCAACGAGGAAGGTAGTGGCTACACCTTC. Translation gives CATNEEGSGYTF.

This chain links TRBV24-1 with TRBJ2-5; TRBD1 aligns across 11 bases. This CDR3 has 16 residues. The germline V gene has CDR1 KGHDR and CDR2 SFDVKD. V shed 5 bases, J shed 2 bases, and the junction held 6 bases outside the gene matches. CDR3 loop: CATSVPGQGGQETQYF. CDR3 DNA sequence: TGTGCCACCAGTGTTCCGGGACAGGGGGGTCAAGAGACCCAGTACTTC.

The rearrangement uses TRBV24-1 and TRBJ2-1; 11 bases map to TRBD1. This CDR3 has 14 residues. The V segment lost 6 bases and the J segment 7 bases; nucleotides outside the gene matches: 4. The V gene's germline CDR1 is KGHDR and CDR2 SFDVKD. As DNA, the CDR3 is TGTGCCACCAGTCCGGGACAGGGGGGAAATGAGCAGTTCTTC. Its translation: CATSPGQGGNEQFF.

The chain joins TRBV11-1 to TRBJ1-1, with 9 bases lining up with TRBD1. The CDR3 is 13 residues long. Germline V gene data show CDR1 as SGHAT and CDR2 as FQDESV (reference sequence). V lost 4 bases and J lost 6; bases outside the gene matches: 3. The CDR3 protein is CASSSTGGPEAFF. The CDR3 region has the DNA TGTGCCAGCAGCTCAACAGGGGGCCCTGAAGCTTTCTTT.

In this sample, this clone turned up once. V usage is TRBV6-5 and J usage is TRBJ2-1; 8 positions agree with TRBD2. The V gene end was trimmed by 9 bases and the J gene end by 7 bases; junction bases not matched to a gene: 8. The CDR3 runs 13 residues. Germline lookup yields CDR1 MNHEY and CDR2 SVGAGI. CDR3 loop: CASQRGYRNEQFF. The CDR3 DNA follows: TGTGCCAGTCAGCGGGGGTATCGGAATGAGCAGTTCTTC.

CDR3 sequence: CASSTRQGMSTGELFF. In DNA, the CDR3 is TGTGCCAGCAGCACCAGACAGGGGATGAGCACCGGGGAGCTGTTTTTT. The chain has TRBV9 and TRBJ2-2, with 8 bases lining up with TRBD1. The germline CDR1 and CDR2 sequences are SGDLS and YYNGEE. The V and J ends lost 4 bases and 4 bases, in that order; junction bases with no gene match: 9. The CDR3 has 16 amino acids. Full variable domain (outside the CDR3, taken from reference TRBV9 and TRBJ2-2): DSGVTQTPKHLITATGQRVTLRCSPRSGDLSVYWYQQSLDQGLQFLIQYYNGEERAKGNILERFSAQQFPDLHSELNLSSLELGDSALYFCASSTRQGMSTGELFFGEGSRLTVL.